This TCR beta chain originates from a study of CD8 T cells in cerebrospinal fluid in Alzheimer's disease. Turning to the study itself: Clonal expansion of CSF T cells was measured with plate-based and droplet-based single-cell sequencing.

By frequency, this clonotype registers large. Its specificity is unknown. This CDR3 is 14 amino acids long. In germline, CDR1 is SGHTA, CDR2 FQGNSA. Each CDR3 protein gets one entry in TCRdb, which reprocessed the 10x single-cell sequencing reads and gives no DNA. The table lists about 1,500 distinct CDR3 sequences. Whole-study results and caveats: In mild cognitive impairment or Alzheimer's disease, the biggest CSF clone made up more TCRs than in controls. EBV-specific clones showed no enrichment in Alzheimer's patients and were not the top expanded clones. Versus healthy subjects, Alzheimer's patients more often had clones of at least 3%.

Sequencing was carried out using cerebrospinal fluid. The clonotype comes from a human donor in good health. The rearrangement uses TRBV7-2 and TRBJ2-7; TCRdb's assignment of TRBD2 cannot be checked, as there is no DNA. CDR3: CASSFTSGDYEQYF.